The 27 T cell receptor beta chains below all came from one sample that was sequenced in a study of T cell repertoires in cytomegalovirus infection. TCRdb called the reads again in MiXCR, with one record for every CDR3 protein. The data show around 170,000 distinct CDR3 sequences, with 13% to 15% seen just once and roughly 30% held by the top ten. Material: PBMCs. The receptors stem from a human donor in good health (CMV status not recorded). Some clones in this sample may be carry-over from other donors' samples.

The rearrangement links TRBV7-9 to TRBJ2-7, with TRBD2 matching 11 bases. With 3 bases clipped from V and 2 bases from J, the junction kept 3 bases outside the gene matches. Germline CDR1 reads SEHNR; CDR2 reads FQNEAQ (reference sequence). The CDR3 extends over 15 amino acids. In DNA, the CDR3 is TGTGCCAGCAGCTTTTTACTAGCGGGGGCCTACGAGCAGTACTTC. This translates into CASSFLLAGAYEQYF.

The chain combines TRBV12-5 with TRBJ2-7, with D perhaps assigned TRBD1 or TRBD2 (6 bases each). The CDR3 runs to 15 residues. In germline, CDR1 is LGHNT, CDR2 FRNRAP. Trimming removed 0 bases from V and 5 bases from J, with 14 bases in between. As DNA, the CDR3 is TGTGCTAGTGGTTTGGTACAAGACGGGGGCCACGAGCAGTACTTC. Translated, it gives CASGLVQDGGHEQYF. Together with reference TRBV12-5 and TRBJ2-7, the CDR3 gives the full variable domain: DARVTQTPRHKVTEMGQEVTMRCQPILGHNTVFWYRQTMMQGLELLAYFRNRAPLDDSGMPKDRFSAEMPDATLATLKIQPSEPRDSAVYFCASGLVQDGGHEQYFGPGTRLTVT.

Here the CDR3 DNA reads TGTGCCAGCAGTTACCCCTTGACAGCGTTAGACACTGAAGCTTTCTTT. Encoded protein: CASSYPLTALDTEAFF. The chain joins TRBV6-6 to TRBJ1-1; tentatively, D is TRBD1 (5 bases). Germline values: CDR1 MNHNY, CDR2 SVGAGI (reference sequence). The CDR3 totals 16 residues. V lost 2 bases, J lost 3 bases, and 16 bases lay in between.

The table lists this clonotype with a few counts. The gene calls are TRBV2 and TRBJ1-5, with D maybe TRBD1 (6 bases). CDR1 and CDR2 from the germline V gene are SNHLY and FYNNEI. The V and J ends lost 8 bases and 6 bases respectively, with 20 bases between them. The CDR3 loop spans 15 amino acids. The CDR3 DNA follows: TGTGCCAGCTCGTCGGCCAGGGGTGGTAGTCAGCCCCAGCATTTT. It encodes CASSSARGGSQPQHF.

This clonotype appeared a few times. This CDR3 is CASSLDGGNTIYF. The CDR3 coding sequence is TGTGCCAGCAGCTTGGACGGAGGAAACACCATATATTTT. The chain is built from TRBV5-6 and TRBJ1-3; D is undetermined. The CDR3 spans 13 residues. V gave up 0 bases and J gave up 4 bases, with 5 bases separating them. Germline CDR1 is SGHDT and CDR2 is YYEEEE.

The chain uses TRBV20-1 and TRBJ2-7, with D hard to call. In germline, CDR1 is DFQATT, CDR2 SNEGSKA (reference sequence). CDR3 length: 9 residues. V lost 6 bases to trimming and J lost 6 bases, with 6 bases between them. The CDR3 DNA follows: TGCAGTGCGGCTTTCGAGCAGTACTTC. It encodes CSAAFEQYF.

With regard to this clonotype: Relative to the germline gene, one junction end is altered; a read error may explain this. The CDR3 reads CAISAGRNEQFF. The CDR3 coding sequence is TGTGCGATCAGCGCGGGGAGGAATGAGCAGTTCTTC. This sequence joins TRBV10-3 and TRBJ2-1; D possibly corresponds to TRBD2 (6 bases). The germline V gene has CDR1 ENHRY and CDR2 SYGVKD. CDR3 length: 12 amino acids.

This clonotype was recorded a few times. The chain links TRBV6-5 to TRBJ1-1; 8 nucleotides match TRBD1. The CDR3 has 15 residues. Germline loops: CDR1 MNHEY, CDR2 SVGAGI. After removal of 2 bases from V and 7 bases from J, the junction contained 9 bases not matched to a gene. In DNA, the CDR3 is TGTGCCAGCAGTTACCGACAGGGGCCCACGGATGAAGCTTTCTTT. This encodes CASSYRQGPTDEAFF.

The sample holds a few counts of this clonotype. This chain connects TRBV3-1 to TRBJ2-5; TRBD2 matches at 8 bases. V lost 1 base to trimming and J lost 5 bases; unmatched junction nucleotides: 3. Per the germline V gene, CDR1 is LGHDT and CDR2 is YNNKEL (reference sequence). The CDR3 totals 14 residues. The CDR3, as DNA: TGTGCCAGCAGCCAAGCGGGGGGGCAGGAGACCCAGTACTTC. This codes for CASSQAGGQETQYF.

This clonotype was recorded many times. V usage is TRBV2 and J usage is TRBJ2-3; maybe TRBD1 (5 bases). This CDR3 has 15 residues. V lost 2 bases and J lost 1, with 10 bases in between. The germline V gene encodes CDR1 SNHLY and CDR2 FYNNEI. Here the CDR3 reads CASSEYLGGTDTQYF. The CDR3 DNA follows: TGTGCCAGCAGTGAATATCTAGGGGGCACAGATACGCAGTATTTT.

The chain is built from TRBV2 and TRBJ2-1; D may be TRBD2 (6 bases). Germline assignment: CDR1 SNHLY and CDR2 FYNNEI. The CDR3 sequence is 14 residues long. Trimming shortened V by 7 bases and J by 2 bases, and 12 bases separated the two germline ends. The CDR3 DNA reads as TGTGCCAGCAAAATTAGCGGAGCCTACAATGAGCAGTTCTTC. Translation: CASKISGAYNEQFF.

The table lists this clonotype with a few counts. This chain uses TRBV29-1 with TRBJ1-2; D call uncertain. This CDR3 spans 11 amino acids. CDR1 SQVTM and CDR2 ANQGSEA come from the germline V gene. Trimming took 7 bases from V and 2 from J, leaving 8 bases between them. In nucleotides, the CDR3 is TGCAGCGAGAGATCCAACTATGGCTACACCTTC. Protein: CSERSNYGYTF.

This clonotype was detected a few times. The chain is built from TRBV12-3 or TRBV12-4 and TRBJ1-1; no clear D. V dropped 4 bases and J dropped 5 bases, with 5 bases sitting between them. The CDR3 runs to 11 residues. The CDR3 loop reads CASSSRTEAFF. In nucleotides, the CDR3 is TGTGCCAGCAGTTCAAGAACTGAAGCTTTCTTT.

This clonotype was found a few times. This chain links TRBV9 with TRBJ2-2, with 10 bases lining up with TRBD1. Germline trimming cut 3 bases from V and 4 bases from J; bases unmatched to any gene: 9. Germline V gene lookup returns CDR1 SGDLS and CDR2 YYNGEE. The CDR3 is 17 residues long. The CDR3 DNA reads TGTGCCAGCAGCGCGCCCGGGACAGGGGCGCCCACCGGGGAGCTGTTTTTT. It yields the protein CASSAPGTGAPTGELFF.

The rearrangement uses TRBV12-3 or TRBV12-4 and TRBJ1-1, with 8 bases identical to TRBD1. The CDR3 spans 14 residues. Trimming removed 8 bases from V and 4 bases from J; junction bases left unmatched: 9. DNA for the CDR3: TGTGCCAGCCGTCTGACAGGGGCGATCACTGAAGCTTTCTTT. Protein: CASRLTGAITEAFF.

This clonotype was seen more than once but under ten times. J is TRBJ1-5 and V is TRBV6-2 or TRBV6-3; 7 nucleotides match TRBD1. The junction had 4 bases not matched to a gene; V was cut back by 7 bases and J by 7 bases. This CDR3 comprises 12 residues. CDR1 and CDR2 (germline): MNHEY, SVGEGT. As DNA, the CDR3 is TGTGCCAGCACAACAGGGGCGCAGCCCCAGCATTTT. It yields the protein CASTTGAQPQHF.

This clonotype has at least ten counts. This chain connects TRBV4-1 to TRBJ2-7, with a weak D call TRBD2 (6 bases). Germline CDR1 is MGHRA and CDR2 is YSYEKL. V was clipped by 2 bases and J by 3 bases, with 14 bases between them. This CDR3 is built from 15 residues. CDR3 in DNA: TGCGCCAGCAGCCAACCCGGGACTTTGAACTACGAGCAGTACTTC. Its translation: CASSQPGTLNYEQYF.

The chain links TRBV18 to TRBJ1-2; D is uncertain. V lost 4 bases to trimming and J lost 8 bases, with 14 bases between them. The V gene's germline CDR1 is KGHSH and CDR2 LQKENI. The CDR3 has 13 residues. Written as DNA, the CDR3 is TGTGCCAGCTCACGAGGCCTAAACGGGGGCTACACCTTC. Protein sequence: CASSRGLNGGYTF. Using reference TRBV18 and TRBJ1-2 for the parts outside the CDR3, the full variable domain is NAGVMQNPRHLVRRRGQEARLRCSPMKGHSHVYWYRQLPEEGLKFMVYLQKENIIDESGMPKERFSAEFPKEGPSILRIQQVVRGDSAAYFCASSRGLNGGYTFGSGTRLTVV.

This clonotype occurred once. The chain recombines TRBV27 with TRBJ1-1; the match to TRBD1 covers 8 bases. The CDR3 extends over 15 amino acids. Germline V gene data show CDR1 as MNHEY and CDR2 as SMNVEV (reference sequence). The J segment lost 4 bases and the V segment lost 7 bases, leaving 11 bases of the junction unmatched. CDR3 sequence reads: CASTTTGDWVTEAFF. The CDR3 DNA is TGTGCCAGCACCACGACAGGGGATTGGGTCACTGAAGCTTTCTTT.

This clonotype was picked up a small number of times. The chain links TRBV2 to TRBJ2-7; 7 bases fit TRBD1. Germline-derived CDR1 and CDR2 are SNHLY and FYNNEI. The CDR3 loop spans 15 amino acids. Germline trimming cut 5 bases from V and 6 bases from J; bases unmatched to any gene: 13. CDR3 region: CASSSSTGDSSEQYF. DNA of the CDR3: TGTGCCAGCAGTAGTAGCACAGGGGATTCTTCCGAGCAGTACTTC. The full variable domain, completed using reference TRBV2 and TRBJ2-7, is EPEVTQTPSHQVTQMGQEVILRCVPISNHLYFYWYRQILGQKVEFLVSFYNNEISEKSEIFDDQFSVERPDGSNFTLKIRSTKLEDSAMYFCASSSSTGDSSEQYFGPGTRLTVT.

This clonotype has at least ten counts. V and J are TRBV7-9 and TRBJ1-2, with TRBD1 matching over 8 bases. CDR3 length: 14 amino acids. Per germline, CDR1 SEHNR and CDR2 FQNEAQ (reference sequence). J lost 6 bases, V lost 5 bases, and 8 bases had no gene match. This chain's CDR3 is CASSAFQGADGYTF. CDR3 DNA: TGTGCCAGCAGCGCCTTCCAGGGGGCCGATGGCTACACCTTC.

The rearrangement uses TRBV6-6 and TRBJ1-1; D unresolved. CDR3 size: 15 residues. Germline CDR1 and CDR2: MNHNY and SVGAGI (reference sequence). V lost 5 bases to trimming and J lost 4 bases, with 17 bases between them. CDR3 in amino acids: CASSPLERMITEAFF. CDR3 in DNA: TGTGCCAGCAGTCCCTTAGAGAGGATGATCACTGAAGCTTTCTTT.

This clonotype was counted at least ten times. The DNA of the CDR3 is TGTGCCAGCAGGAGGGGGACAGGAGCGGGCGAGCAGTACTTC. Protein: CASRRGTGAGEQYF. The chain is built from TRBV7-2 and TRBJ2-7; TRBD1 agrees at 8 bases. V trimming: 6 bases; J trimming: 6 bases; junction bases outside the gene matches: 10. CDR1 and CDR2 from the germline V gene are SGHTA and FQGNSA. The CDR3 extends over 14 amino acids.

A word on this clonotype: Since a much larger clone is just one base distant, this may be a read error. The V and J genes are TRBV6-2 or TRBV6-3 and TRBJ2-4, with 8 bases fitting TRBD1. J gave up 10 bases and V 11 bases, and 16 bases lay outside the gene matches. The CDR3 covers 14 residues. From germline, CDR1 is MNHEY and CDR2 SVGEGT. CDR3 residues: CARTLRGTGRIQYF. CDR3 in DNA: TGTGCCCGCACCCTACGGGGGACAGGACGTATTCAGTACTTC.

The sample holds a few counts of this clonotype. The CDR3 loop is CASRQATDGYTF. The CDR3 region has the DNA TGTGCCAGCAGGCAAGCGACAGATGGCTACACCTTC. This chain uses TRBV7-9 with TRBJ1-2, with TRBD1 as a possible D gene (5 bases). V lost 6 bases, J lost 6 bases, and 11 bases lay in between. The CDR3 extends over 12 amino acids. Germline V gives CDR1 SEHNR, CDR2 FQNEAQ (reference sequence). The variable domain in full, completed from reference TRBV7-9 and TRBJ1-2, reads DTGVSQNPRHKITKRGQNVTFRCDPISEHNRLYWYRQTLGQGPEFLTYFQNEAQLEKSRLLSDRFSAERPKGSFSTLEIQRTEQGDSAMYLCASRQATDGYTFGSGTRLTVV.

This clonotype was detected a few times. The DNA for the CDR3 is TGTGCCAGCAGCCCCCCTGGCGCGGGAAGCGAAGAGACCCAGTACTTC. Its protein product is CASSPPGAGSEETQYF. This chain joins TRBV11-3 and TRBJ2-5; D is perhaps TRBD2 (6 bases). Germline CDR1 is SGHNT and CDR2 is YENEEA. V was cut by 5 bases and J by 3 bases, with 19 bases left in between. This CDR3 is 16 amino acids long. Full variable domain (rest looked up from reference TRBV11-3 and TRBJ2-5): EAGVVQSPRYKIIEKKQPVAFWCNPISGHNTLYWYLQNLGQGPELLIRYENEEAVDDSQLPKDRFSAERLKGVDSTLKIQPAELGDSAVYLCASSPPGAGSEETQYFGPGTRLLVL.

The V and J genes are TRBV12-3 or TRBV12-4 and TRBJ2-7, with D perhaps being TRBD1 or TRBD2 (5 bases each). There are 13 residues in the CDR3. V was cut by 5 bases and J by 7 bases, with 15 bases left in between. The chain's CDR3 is CASSPLHGGEQYF. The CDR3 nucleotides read TGTGCCAGCAGTCCCCTTCATGGGGGAGAGCAGTACTTC.